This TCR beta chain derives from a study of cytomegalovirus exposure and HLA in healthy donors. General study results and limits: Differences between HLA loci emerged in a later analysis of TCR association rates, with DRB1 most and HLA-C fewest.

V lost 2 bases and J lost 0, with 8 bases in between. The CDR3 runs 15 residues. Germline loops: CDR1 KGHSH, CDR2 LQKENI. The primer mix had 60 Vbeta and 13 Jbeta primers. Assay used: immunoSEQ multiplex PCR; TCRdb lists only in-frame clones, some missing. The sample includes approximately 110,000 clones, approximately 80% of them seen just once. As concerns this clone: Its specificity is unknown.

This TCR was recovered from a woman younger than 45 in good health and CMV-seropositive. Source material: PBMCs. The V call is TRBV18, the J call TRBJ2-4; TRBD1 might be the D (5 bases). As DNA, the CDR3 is TGTGCCAGCTCACCAGGGGCCACAGCCAAAAACATTCAGTACTTC. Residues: CASSPGATAKNIQYF.